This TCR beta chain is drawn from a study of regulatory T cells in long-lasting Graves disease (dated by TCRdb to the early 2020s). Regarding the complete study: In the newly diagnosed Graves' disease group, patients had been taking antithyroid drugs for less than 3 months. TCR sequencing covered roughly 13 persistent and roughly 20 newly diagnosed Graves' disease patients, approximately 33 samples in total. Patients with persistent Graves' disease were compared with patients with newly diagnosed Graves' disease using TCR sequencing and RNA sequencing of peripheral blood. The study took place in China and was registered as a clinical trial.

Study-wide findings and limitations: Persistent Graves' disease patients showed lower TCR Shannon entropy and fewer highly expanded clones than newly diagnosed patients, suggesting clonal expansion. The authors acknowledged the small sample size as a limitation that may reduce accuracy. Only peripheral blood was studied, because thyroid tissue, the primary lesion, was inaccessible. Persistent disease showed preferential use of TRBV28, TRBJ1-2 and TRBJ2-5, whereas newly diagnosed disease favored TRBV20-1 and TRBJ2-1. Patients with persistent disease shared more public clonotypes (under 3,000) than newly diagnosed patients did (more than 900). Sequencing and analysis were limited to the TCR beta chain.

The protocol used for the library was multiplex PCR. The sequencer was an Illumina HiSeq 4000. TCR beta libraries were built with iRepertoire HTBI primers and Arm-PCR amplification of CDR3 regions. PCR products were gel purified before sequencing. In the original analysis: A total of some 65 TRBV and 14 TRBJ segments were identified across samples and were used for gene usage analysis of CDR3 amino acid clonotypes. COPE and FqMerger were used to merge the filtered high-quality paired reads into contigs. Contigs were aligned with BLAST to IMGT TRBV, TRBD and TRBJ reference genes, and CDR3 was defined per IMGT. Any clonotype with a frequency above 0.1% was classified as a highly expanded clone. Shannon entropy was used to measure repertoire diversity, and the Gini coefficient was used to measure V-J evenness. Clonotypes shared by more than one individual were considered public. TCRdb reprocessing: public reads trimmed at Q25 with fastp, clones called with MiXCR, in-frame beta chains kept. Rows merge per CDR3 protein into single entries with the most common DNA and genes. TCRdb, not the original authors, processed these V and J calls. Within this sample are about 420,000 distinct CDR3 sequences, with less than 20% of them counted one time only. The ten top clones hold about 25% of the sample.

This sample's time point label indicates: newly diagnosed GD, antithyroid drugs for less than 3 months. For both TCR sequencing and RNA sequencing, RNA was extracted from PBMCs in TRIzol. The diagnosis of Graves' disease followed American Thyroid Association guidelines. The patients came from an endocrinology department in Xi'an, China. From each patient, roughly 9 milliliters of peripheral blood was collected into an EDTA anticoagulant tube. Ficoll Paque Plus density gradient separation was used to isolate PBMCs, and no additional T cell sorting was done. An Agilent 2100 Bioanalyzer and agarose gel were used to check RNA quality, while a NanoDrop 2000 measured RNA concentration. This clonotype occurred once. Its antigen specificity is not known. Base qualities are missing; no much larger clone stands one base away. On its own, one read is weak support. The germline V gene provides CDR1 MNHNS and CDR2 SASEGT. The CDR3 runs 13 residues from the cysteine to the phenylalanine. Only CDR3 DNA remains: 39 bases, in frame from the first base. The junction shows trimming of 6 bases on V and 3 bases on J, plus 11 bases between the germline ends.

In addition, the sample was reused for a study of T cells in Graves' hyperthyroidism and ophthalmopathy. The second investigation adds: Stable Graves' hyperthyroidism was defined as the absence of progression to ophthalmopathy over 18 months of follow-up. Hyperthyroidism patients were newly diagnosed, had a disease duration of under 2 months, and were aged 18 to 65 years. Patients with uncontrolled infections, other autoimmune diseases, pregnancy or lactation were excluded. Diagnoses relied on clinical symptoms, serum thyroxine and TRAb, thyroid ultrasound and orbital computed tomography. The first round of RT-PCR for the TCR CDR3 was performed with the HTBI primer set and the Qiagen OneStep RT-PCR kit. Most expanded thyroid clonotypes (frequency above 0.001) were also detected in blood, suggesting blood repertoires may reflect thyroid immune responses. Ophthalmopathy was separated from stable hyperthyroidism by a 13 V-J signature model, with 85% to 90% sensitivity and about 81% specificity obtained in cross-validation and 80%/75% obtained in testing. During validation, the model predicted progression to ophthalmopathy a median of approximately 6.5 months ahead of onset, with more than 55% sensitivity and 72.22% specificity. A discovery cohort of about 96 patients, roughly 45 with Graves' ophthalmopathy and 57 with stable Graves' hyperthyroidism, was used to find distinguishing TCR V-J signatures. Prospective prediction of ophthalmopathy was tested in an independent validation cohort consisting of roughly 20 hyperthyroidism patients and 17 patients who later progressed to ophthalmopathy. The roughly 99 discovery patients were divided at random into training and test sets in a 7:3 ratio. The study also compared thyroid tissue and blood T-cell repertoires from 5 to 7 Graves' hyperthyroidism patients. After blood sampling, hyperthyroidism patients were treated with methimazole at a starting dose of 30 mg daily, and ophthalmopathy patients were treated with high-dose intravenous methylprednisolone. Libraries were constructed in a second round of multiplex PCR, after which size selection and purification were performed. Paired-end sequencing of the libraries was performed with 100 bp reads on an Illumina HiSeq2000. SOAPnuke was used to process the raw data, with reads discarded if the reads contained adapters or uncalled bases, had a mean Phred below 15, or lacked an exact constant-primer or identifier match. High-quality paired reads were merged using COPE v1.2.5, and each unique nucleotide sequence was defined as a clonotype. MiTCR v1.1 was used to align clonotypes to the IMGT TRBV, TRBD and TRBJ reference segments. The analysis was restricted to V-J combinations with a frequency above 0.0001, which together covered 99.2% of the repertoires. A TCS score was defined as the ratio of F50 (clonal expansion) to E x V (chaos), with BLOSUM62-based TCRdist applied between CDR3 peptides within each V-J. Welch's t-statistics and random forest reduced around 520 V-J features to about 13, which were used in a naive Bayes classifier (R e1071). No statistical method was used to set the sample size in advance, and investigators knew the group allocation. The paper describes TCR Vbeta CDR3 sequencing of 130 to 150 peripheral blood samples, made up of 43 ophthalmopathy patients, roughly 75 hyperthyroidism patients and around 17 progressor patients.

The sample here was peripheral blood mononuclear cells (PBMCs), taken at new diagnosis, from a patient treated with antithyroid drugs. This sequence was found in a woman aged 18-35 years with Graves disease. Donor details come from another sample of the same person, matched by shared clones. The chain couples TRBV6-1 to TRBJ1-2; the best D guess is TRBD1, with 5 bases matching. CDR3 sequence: CASRSVRDYGYTF. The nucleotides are TGTGCCAGCAGATCGGTCAGGGACTATGGCTACACCTTC.